This T cell receptor beta chain was profiled in a study of T-cell memory formation after mild COVID-19. Study details: The study found TCR clusters largely donor specific. Study-wide findings and caveats: CM and EM subsets held most contracting CD4+ clones; EMRA held CD8+ ones.

5'RACE with constant-segment primers yielded barcoded, UMI-tagged TCR alpha and TCR beta cDNA libraries. Each CDR3 protein is one row after TCRdb ran MiXCR on the 5' RACE reads. The data contain tens of thousands of distinct CDR3 sequences, around 14% of them singletons. The CDR3 runs 15 residues. V was pared by 1 base and J by 2 bases, with 4 bases of the junction left unmatched. CDR1 is LGHNA and CDR2 is YNFKEQ in the germline V gene. This clonotype was observed a few times. The target antigen is unknown. This rearrangement joins TRBV4-2 to TRBJ2-5; 7 bases line up with TRBD1. What was sequenced was PBMCs or a T cell subset sorted from them (not recorded which). This TCR came from an adult woman who had mild COVID-19 (a few samples of this study predate the infection). Cell type and time point are not known. The CDR3 loop reads CASSQVGTEQETQYF. The CDR3 DNA sequence: TGTGCCAGCAGCCAAGTTGGGACAGAACAAGAGACCCAGTACTTC.